The T cell receptor (beta chain) under discussion was sequenced for a study of T cells after yellow fever vaccination. Study-wide results and limits: Abundant clonotypes from the bulk population could contaminate FACS-sorted repertoires.

On this clonotype itself: The target antigen is unknown.

V lost 4 bases to trimming and J lost 5 bases, with 14 bases between them. Germline V gives CDR1 SGHTA, CDR2 FQGNSA. The CDR3 sequence is 14 residues long. Synthesis of TCR cDNA relied on 5'RACE template switching, which attached a universal primer site and UMIs. One entry per CDR3 protein results from TCRdb running MiXCR on the 5' RACE reads. This sample has 200,000 to 300,000 distinct CDR3 sequences, with 10% to 15% found just once. This sequence was found in a man aged 30 to 45 who received the YFV17D yellow fever vaccine. Material: CD4+ T cells sorted from PBMCs, obtained 45 days after the yellow fever booster vaccination. The chain employs TRBV7-2 and TRBJ2-5; D is perhaps TRBD2 (5 bases). CDR3: CASSYSDSPETQYF. CDR3 in DNA: TGTGCCAGCAGCTATAGCGATAGCCCGGAGACCCAGTACTTC.